A single sample is the source of the 21 T cell receptor beta chains below, sequenced in a study of cytomegalovirus exposure and HLA in healthy donors. Amplification used 60 Vbeta primers and 13 Jbeta primers. TCRdb's copy holds only in-frame clones and misses some; the assay was immunoSEQ multiplex PCR. The repertoire holds some 180,000 clones, 60% to 85% seen once, with around 1.5% in the top ten. The material sequenced was PBMCs. The source is a man aged 18-30 years in good health and CMV-seronegative.

This clone was seen a few times. The chain is built from TRBV15 and TRBJ2-1, with TRBD1 identical over 8 bases. Germline CDR1 is LNHNV and CDR2 is YYDKDF (reference sequence). V was pared by 6 bases and J by 5 bases, with 12 bases of the junction left unmatched. The CDR3 is made up of 16 amino acids. The CDR3 region has the DNA TGTGCCACCAGTCAGGGGTGGCAGGGGGCCCACAATGAGCAGTTCTTC. Its translation: CATSQGWQGAHNEQFF.

This chain connects TRBV5-1 to TRBJ1-1; D might be TRBD1 (5 bases). The length of the CDR3 is 14 residues. Between the trimmed V and J ends, which lost 7 bases and 3 bases, there was a span of 16 bases. Germline CDR1 and CDR2: SGHRS and YFSETQ. The CDR3 spells CASAFIGGDTEAFF. As DNA, the CDR3 is TGCGCCAGCGCCTTCATCGGGGGAGACACTGAAGCTTTCTTT.

The rearrangement uses TRBV19 and TRBJ2-7; D is possibly TRBD1 (5 bases). CDR3 length: 12 amino acids. Germline V gene sequence: CDR1 LNHDA, CDR2 SQIVND (reference sequence). V lost 8 bases, J lost 5 bases, and 13 bases lay in between. Written as DNA, the CDR3 is TGTGCCAGTGAAGGGGCTTCCAACGAGCAGTACTTC. This gives the protein CASEGASNEQYF.

V and J are TRBV30 and TRBJ1-1; no firm D call. The CDR3 runs to 12 residues. V shed 1 base and J shed 4 bases, with 7 bases lying between them. Per the germline V gene, CDR1 is GTSNPN and CDR2 is SVGIG (reference sequence). The CDR3 sequence is CAWSALPTEAFF. In nucleotides, the CDR3 is TGTGCCTGGAGTGCCCTCCCCACTGAAGCTTTCTTT.

This chain joins TRBV28 and TRBJ2-2; TRBD2 is a possible D gene (7 bases). Trimming pared 8 bases from V and 4 bases from J, leaving 14 bases between. The CDR3 runs to 14 residues. Per germline, CDR1 MDHEN and CDR2 SYDVKM. CDR3 sequence: CASRLGGATGELFF. The CDR3, as DNA: TGTGCCAGCCGACTAGGGGGGGCCACCGGGGAGCTGTTTTTT.

The rearrangement links TRBV28 to TRBJ2-6; D call uncertain. Per the germline V gene, CDR1 is MDHEN and CDR2 is SYDVKM. Trimming stripped 10 bases from V and 1 base from J, with 8 bases between. The length of the CDR3 is 13 residues. The CDR3 spells CATLRSGANVLTF. The CDR3 DNA is TGTGCCACCCTACGGTCTGGGGCCAACGTCCTGACTTTC.

The chain recombines TRBV29-1 with TRBJ1-1, with no clear D. With 7 bases removed from V and 2 bases from J, the gap between germline ends came to 17 bases. Germline CDR1 and CDR2: SQVTM and ANQGSEA. This CDR3 spans 14 amino acids. CDR3 sequence (DNA): TGCAGCGCTCTAAACGCTGAGGGTAACACTGAAGCTTTCTTT. This sequence encodes CSALNAEGNTEAFF. Combining the CDR3 with reference TRBV29-1 and TRBJ1-1 gives the whole variable domain SAVISQKPSRDICQRGTSLTIQCQVDSQVTMMFWYRQQPGQSLTLIATANQGSEATYESGFVIDKFPISRPNLTFSTLTVSNMSPEDSSIYLCSALNAEGNTEAFFGQGTRLTVV.

Many counts were recorded for this clone. The V call is TRBV19, the J call TRBJ1-1, with D unclear. V was shortened by 4 bases and J by 0 bases, with 12 bases between the two germline ends. Looked up from germline, CDR1 is LNHDA and CDR2 is SQIVND (reference sequence). There are 15 residues in the CDR3. CDR3 nucleotides: TGTGCCAGTAGTACCCGGTCGGGAATGAACACTGAAGCTTTCTTT. The encoded protein is CASSTRSGMNTEAFF.

The genes are TRBV5-1 and TRBJ2-3; TRBD1 aligns across 7 bases. Germline CDR1 and CDR2: SGHRS and YFSETQ. The V gene end was trimmed by 0 bases and the J gene end by 2 bases; junction bases not matched to a gene: 3. This CDR3 is built from 15 residues. CDR3 DNA sequence: TGCGCCAGCAGCTTGGCGACAGGGCCCACAGATACGCAGTATTTT. Its translation: CASSLATGPTDTQYF.

Written as DNA, the CDR3 is TGCGCCAGCAGCGGGGGACTAGCGGGGGGGCCAGCCTCCTACAATGAGCAGTTCTTC. Protein: CASSGGLAGGPASYNEQFF. The chain employs TRBV5-1 and TRBJ2-1; TRBD2 aligns across 16 bases. V dropped 4 bases and J dropped 0; count of bases not matched to a gene: 7. The CDR3 runs 19 residues. Per germline, CDR1 SGHRS and CDR2 YFSETQ. The entire variable domain, with the rest obtained from reference TRBV5-1 and TRBJ2-1, is as follows: KAGVTQTPRYLIKTRGQQVTLSCSPISGHRSVSWYQQTPGQGLQFLFEYFSETQRNKGNFPGRFSGRQFSNSRSEMNVSTLELGDSALYLCASSGGLAGGPASYNEQFFGPGTRLTVL.

The chain joins TRBV7-8 to TRBJ1-5; TRBD1 matches 9 bases. The V gene's germline CDR1 is SGHVS and CDR2 FQNEAQ. CDR3 length: 17 residues. With V trimmed by 5 bases and J by 0 bases, 8 bases remained unmatched. Here the CDR3 reads CASSTRTGVYSNQPQHF. In DNA form, the CDR3 reads TGTGCCAGCAGCACGCGGACAGGGGTTTATAGCAATCAGCCCCAGCATTTT.

The V gene is TRBV28, the J gene TRBJ2-7; TRBD1 matches 8 bases. J was trimmed by 7 bases and V by 6 bases; bases with no gene match: 11. The CDR3 runs 14 residues. CDR1 and CDR2 from the germline V gene are MDHEN and SYDVKM. The CDR3 DNA reads as TGTGCCAGCAGGCCCAGGGGGCCGAACCCGGAGCAGTACTTC. Translation: CASRPRGPNPEQYF.

The genes are TRBV5-1 and TRBJ2-6, with unresolved D. Trimming cost V 1 base and J 0 bases, with 8 bases left between them. Germline assignment: CDR1 SGHRS and CDR2 YFSETQ. The CDR3 has 16 amino acids. CDR3 region: CASSLLLPSGANVLTF. CDR3 coding DNA: TGCGCCAGCAGCTTGCTCCTACCCTCTGGGGCCAACGTCCTGACTTTC.

This clone was counted a few times. This chain links TRBV25-1 with TRBJ1-1; TRBD1 matches 7 bases. CDR1 is MGHDK and CDR2 is SYGVNS in the germline V gene. The junction had 7 bases not matched to a gene; V was cut back by 1 base and J by 5 bases. This CDR3 is 15 amino acids long. CDR3 nucleotide sequence: TGTGCCAGCAGTGAATGGGAGCAGGGGGGAACTGAAGCTTTCTTT. Its protein is CASSEWEQGGTEAFF.

V gene TRBV6-5 combines with J gene TRBJ2-1; 8 bases are shared with TRBD2. Losses at the gene ends were 3 bases for V and 7 bases for J; bases not matched to a gene: 8. Per germline, CDR1 MNHEY and CDR2 SVGAGI. The CDR3 is 15 residues long. CDR3: CASSYGGTGGNEQFF. In DNA, the CDR3 is TGTGCCAGCAGTTATGGCGGAACGGGGGGGAATGAGCAGTTCTTC.

The V gene is TRBV5-4, the J gene TRBJ2-7, with TRBD1 matching 9 bases. The germline V gene encodes CDR1 SGHNT and CDR2 YYREEE (reference sequence). The ends lost 4 bases at V and 5 bases at J; junction bases unmatched: 7. The CDR3 consists of 14 residues. CDR3 residues: CASSRDRESHEQYF. The CDR3 DNA sequence: TGTGCCAGCAGCCGGGACAGGGAAAGCCACGAGCAGTACTTC. Full variable domain (missing parts from reference TRBV5-4 and TRBJ2-7): ETGVTQSPTHLIKTRGQQVTLRCSSQSGHNTVSWYQQALGQGPQFIFQYYREEENGRGNFPPRFSGLQFPNYSSELNVNALELDDSALYLCASSRDRESHEQYFGPGTRLTVT.

The V gene is TRBV7-2, the J gene TRBJ2-1; 10 nucleotides agree with TRBD1. The ends lost 6 bases at V and 1 base at J; junction bases unmatched: 3. The CDR3 has 15 amino acids. Germline CDR1 reads SGHTA; CDR2 reads FQGNSA. This CDR3 reads CASRSGQGSYNEQFF. DNA for the CDR3: TGTGCCAGCAGATCGGGACAGGGGTCCTACAATGAGCAGTTCTTC.

This clone was recorded only once. V gene TRBV7-3 combines with J gene TRBJ2-3, with a weak D call TRBD1 (6 bases). The V end lost 2 bases, the J end lost 5 bases, and 8 bases lay between the germline ends. CDR1 is SGHTA, CDR2 FQGTGA, per germline. The CDR3 contains 13 residues. As DNA, the CDR3 is TGTGCCAGCAGCTTAGACAGGATAGATACGCAGTATTTT. Its protein product is CASSLDRIDTQYF.

This chain uses TRBV28 with TRBJ1-5, with a possible D match to TRBD1 (5 bases). Germline CDR1 and CDR2: MDHEN and SYDVKM. Trimming stripped 3 bases from V and 7 bases from J, with 10 bases between. CDR3 length: 13 residues. CDR3 residues: CASSLAGRQPQHF. Written as DNA, the CDR3 is TGTGCCAGCAGTTTGGCAGGGAGGCAGCCCCAGCATTTT.

The chain uses TRBV7-8 and TRBJ1-1; the D gene is possibly TRBD1 (6 bases). Trimming took 1 base from V and 11 from J, leaving 14 bases between them. The CDR3 consists of 13 residues. Germline V gene sequence: CDR1 SGHVS, CDR2 FQNEAQ. The CDR3 sequence: CASSLEVGAEAFF. The CDR3 nucleotides read TGTGCCAGCAGCTTAGAGGTGGGGGCGGAGGCTTTCTTT.

This clone has more than one count but fewer than ten. In DNA form, the CDR3 reads TGTGCCAGCACCACCTCAGGCGCCGGGACAGCAATTCTCAAGCAGTACTTC. As protein: CASTTSGAGTAILKQYF. The V call is TRBV5-4, the J call TRBJ2-7; 7 nucleotides align to TRBD1. V shed 6 bases and J 8 bases; nucleotides not matched to a gene: 23. The CDR3 runs 17 residues. CDR1 is SGHNT and CDR2 is YYREEE in the germline V gene (reference sequence). The variable domain in full, completed from reference TRBV5-4 and TRBJ2-7, reads ETGVTQSPTHLIKTRGQQVTLRCSSQSGHNTVSWYQQALGQGPQFIFQYYREEENGRGNFPPRFSGLQFPNYSSELNVNALELDDSALYLCASTTSGAGTAILKQYFGPGTRLTVT.